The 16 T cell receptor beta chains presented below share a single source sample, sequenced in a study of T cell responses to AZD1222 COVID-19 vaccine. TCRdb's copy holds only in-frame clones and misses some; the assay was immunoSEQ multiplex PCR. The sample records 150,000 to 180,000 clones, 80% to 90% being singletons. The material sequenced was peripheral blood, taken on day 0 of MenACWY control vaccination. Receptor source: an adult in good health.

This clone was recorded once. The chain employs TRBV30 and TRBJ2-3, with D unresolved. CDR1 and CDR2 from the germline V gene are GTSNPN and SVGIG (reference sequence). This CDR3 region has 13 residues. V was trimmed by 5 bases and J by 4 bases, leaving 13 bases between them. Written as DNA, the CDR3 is TGTGCCTGGTGCCCCCTCGGCGCAGATACGCAGTATTTT. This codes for CAWCPLGADTQYF.

The CDR3 protein is CASSPSSWAETQYF. CDR3 DNA: TGTGCCAGCAGTCCCTCTAGTTGGGCAGAGACCCAGTACTTC. The chain is built from TRBV6-5 and TRBJ2-5; D uncertain. The CDR3 spans 14 residues. CDR1 is MNHEY, CDR2 SVGAGI, per germline. V was shortened by 5 bases and J by 4 bases, with 14 bases between the two germline ends.

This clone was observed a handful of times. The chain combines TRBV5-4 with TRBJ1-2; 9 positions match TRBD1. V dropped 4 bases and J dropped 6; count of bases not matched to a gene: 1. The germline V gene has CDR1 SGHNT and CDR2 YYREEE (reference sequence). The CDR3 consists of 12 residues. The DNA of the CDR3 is TGTGCCAGCAGCCGGACAGGGGATGGCTACACCTTC. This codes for CASSRTGDGYTF.

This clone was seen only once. The CDR3 spells CAISGARGIVPEAFF. CDR3 in DNA: TGTGCCATCAGCGGGGCCCGGGGTATTGTTCCTGAAGCTTTCTTT. The chain couples TRBV10-3 to TRBJ1-1; the D gene is possibly TRBD1 (5 bases). This CDR3 region has 15 residues. With 6 bases removed from V and 6 bases from J, the gap between germline ends came to 20 bases. Germline values: CDR1 ENHRY, CDR2 SYGVKD.

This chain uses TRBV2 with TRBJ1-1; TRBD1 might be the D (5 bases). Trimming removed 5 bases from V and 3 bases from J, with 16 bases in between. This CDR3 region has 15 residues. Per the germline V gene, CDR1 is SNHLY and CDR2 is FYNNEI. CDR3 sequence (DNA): TGTGCCAGCAGTTCCACGGGACCGGGGTACACTGAAGCTTTCTTT. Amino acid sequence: CASSSTGPGYTEAFF.

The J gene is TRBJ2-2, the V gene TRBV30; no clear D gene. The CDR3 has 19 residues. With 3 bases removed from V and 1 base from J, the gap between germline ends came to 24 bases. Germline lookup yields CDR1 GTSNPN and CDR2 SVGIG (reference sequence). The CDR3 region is CAWRSNGPLNIRNTGELFF. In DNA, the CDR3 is TGTGCCTGGAGATCAAACGGGCCTCTTAACATCCGGAACACCGGGGAGCTGTTTTTT. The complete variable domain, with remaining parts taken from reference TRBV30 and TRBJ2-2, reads SQTIHQWPATLVQPVGSPLSLECTVEGTSNPNLYWYRQAAGRGLQLLFYSVGIGQISSEVPQNLSASRPQDRQFILSSKKLLLSDSGFYLCAWRSNGPLNIRNTGELFFGEGSRLTVL.

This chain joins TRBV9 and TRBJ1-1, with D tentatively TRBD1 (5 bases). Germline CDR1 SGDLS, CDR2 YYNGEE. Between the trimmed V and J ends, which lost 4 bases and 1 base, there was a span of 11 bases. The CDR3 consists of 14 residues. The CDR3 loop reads CASSLGPGNTEAFF. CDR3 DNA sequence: TGTGCCAGCAGCTTGGGACCCGGGAACACTGAAGCTTTCTTT. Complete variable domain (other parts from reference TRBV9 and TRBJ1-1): DSGVTQTPKHLITATGQRVTLRCSPRSGDLSVYWYQQSLDQGLQFLIQYYNGEERAKGNILERFSAQQFPDLHSELNLSSLELGDSALYFCASSLGPGNTEAFFGQGTRLTVV.

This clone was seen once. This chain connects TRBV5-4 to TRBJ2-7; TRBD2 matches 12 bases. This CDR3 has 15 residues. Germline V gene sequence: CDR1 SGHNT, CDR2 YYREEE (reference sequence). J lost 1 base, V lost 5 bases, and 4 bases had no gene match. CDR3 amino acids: CASSQTSGRSYEQYF. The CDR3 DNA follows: TGTGCCAGCAGTCAGACTAGCGGGAGATCCTACGAGCAGTACTTC. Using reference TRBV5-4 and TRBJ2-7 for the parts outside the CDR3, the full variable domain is ETGVTQSPTHLIKTRGQQVTLRCSSQSGHNTVSWYQQALGQGPQFIFQYYREEENGRGNFPPRFSGLQFPNYSSELNVNALELDDSALYLCASSQTSGRSYEQYFGPGTRLTVT.

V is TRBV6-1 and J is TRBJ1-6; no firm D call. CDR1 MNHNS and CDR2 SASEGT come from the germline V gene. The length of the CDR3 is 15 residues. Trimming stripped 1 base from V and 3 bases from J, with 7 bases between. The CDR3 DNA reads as TGTGCCAGCAGTGAAGAGGGCAGCTATAATTCACCCCTCCACTTT. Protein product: CASSEEGSYNSPLHF.

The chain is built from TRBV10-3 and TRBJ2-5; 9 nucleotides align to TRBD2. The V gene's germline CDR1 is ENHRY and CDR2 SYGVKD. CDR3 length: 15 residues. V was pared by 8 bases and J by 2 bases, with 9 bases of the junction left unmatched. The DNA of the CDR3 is TGTGCCATCGGAGGAGCGGGGGGCAATCAAGAGACCCAGTACTTC. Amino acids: CAIGGAGGNQETQYF.

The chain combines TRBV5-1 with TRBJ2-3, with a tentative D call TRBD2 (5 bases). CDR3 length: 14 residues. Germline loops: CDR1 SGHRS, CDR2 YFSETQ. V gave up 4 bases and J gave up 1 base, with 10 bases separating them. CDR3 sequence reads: CASSPTAGTDTQYF. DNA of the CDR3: TGCGCCAGCAGCCCAACAGCGGGCACAGATACGCAGTATTTT.

This CDR3 is CAISESSGRHEQYV. The CDR3 DNA reads as TGTGCCATCAGTGAGTCGTCAGGTCGTCACGAGCAGTACGTC. The genes are TRBV10-3 and TRBJ2-7; D gene ambiguous. This CDR3 is built from 14 residues. With 0 bases removed from V and 5 bases from J, the gap between germline ends came to 11 bases. Germline CDR1 is ENHRY and CDR2 is SYGVKD.

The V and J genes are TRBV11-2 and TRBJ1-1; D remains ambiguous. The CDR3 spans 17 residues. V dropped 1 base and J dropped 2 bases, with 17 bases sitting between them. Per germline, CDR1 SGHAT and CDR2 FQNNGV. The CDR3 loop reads CASSLGIAANLNTEAFF. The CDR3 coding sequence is TGTGCCAGCAGCTTAGGAATTGCGGCCAATTTAAACACTGAAGCTTTCTTT.

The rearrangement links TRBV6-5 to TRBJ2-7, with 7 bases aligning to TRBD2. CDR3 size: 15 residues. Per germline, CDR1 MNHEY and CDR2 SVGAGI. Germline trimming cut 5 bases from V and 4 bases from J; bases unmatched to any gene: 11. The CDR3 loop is CASSPGASGEYEQYF. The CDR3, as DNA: TGTGCCAGCAGTCCGGGTGCTAGCGGCGAATACGAGCAGTACTTC.

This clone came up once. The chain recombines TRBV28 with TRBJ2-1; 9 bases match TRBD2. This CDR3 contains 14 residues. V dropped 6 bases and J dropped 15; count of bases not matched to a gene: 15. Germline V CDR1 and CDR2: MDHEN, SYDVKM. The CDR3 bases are TGTGCCAGCAGCCCAACCGGGCTAGCGGGATATCCGTTCTTC. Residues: CASSPTGLAGYPFF. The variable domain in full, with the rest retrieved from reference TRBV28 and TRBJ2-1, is DVKVTQSSRYLVKRTGEKVFLECVQDMDHENMFWYRQDPGLGLRLIYFSYDVKMKEKGDIPEGYSVSREKKERFSLILESASTNQTSMYLCASSPTGLAGYPFFGPGTRLTVL.

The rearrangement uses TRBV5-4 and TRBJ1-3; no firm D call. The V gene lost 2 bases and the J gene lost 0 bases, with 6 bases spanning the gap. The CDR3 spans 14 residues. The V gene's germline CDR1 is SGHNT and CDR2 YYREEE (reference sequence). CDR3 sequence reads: CASSLEDSGNTIYF. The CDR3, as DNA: TGTGCCAGCAGCTTAGAAGACTCTGGAAACACCATATATTTT.